The subject of this entry is one T cell receptor beta chain. Sequencing was performed with immunoSEQ multiplex PCR; in TCRdb, only in-frame clones are kept and a portion is missing. The table shows 45,000 to 55,000 clones, with 93% occurring only once. The CDR3 contains 13 residues. V was shortened by 5 bases and J by 7 bases, with 14 bases between the two germline ends. Germline loops: CDR1 SEHNR, CDR2 FQNEAQ (reference sequence). The data were taken from a study of control samples from healthy donors and cancer patients. The sequenced sample was PBMCs. The sequence came from a woman aged 45 to 65 with head and neck cancer. J is TRBJ1-2 and V is TRBV7-9; D is uncertain. As DNA, the CDR3 is TGTGCCAGCAGCCCCACGGGGATCGGTGGCTACACCTTC. Its translation is CASSPTGIGGYTF.